A selection of T cell receptor beta chains follows, all from one sample in a study of a mutant IDH1 vaccine in newly diagnosed glioma. Using immunoSEQ multiplex PCR, the repertoire was profiled, and TCRdb retains in-frame clones only, with some absent. The sample holds about 40,000 clones, approximately 93% seen once. Antigen specificity for these receptors is unknown. The sample consisted of PBMCs, taken from a glioma patient whose treatment included an IDH1 peptide vaccine. Receptors were obtained from a man in his forties or fifties with glioma. Each CDR3 is given without its conserved first and last residue.

v_call cdr3_aa
TRBV30 AWSSAGREGRYEQY
TRBV29-1 SVEDTGRGYEQY
TRBV11-2 ASSGGQTYYEQY
TRBV30 AWSRQGDGYT
TRBV5-6 ASSTPQGHTDTQY
TRBV28 ATVLKGQGRHEQY
TRBV7-2 ASSLQGVYGYT
TRBV6-5 ASSYNPMGESYEQY
TRBV7-2 ASRPGLQETQY
TRBV11-3 ASSLRNRESNEQF
TRBV5-1 ASSITGASAGELF
TRBV6-1 ASSEVAGGQDTQY
TRBV2 ASSPRQGAFYEQY
TRBV28 ASSRDSNQPQH
TRBV19 ASSVGQSYEQY
TRBV11-3 ASSSGLADKETQY
TRBV10-3 AISVDRVTQPQH
TRBV4-2 ASSQEWGSSYNEQF
TRBV11-2 ASSPQGPNTGELF
TRBV30 AWSQGGAGELF
TRBV5-4 ASSRGQVRDTEAF
TRBV15 ATSRPSGATDTQY
TRBV2 ASMWGVGYEQY
TRBV2 ASSRDRSYEQY
TRBV5-1 ASSLGAGGPFNEQF
TRBV7-6 ASSRLAGETEAYEQY
TRBV4-3 ASSRLGGGLNEQF
TRBV7-2 ASSLDWDRGLF
TRBV10-1 ASSPGRGDTQY
TRBV27 ASSNWGQPQH
TRBV7-9 ASSVLRGRYTEAF
TRBV5-1 ASRDKDNEQF
TRBV7-9 ASSPDRGAHNSPLH
TRBV6-1 ASSEYNGSYEQY